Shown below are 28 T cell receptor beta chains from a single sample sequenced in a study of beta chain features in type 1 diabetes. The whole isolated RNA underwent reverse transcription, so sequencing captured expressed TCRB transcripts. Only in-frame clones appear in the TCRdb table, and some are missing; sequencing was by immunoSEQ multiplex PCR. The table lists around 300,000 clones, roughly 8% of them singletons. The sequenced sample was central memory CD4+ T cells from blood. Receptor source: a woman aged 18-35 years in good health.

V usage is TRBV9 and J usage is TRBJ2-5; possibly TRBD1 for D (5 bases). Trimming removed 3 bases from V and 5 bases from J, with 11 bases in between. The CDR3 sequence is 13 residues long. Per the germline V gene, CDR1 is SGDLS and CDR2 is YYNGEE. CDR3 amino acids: CASSAGSKETQYF. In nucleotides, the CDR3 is TGTGCCAGCAGCGCAGGGTCTAAGGAGACCCAGTACTTC.

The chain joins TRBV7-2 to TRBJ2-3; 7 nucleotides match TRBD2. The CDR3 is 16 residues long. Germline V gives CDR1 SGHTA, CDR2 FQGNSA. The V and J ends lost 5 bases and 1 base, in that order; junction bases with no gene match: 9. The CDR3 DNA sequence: TGTGCCAGCAGCCACCGGTCTGGGGGGGGCACAGATACGCAGTATTTT. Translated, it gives CASSHRSGGGTDTQYF.

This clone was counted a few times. This CDR3 reads CASRKGDEKLFF. DNA for the CDR3: TGTGCCAGCAGAAAGGGCGATGAAAAACTGTTTTTT. The chain joins TRBV25-1 to TRBJ1-4; unclear D gene. The germline V gene encodes CDR1 MGHDK and CDR2 SYGVNS. This CDR3 contains 12 residues. Trimming stripped 6 bases from V and 6 bases from J, with 8 bases between.

The CDR3 spells CASSLGLAGFTDTQYF. Written as DNA, the CDR3 is TGCGCCAGCAGCTTGGGACTAGCGGGGTTCACAGATACGCAGTATTTT. V gene TRBV5-1 combines with J gene TRBJ2-3; 11 nucleotides agree with TRBD2. The junction had 2 bases not matched to a gene; V was cut back by 0 bases and J by 2 bases. Germline V gene lookup returns CDR1 SGHRS and CDR2 YFSETQ. This CDR3 is built from 16 residues.

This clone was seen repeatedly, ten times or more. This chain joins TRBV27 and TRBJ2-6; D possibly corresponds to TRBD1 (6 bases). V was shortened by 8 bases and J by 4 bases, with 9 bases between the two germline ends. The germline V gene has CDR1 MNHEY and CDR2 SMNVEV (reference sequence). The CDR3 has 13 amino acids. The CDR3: CASRDIGANVLTF. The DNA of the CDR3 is TGTGCCAGCCGGGACATCGGGGCCAACGTCCTGACTTTC.

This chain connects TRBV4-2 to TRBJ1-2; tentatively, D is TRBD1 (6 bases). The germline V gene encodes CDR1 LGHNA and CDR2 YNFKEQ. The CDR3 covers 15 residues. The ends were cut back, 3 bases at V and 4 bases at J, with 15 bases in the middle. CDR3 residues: CASSQPGDQSYGYTF. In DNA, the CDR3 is TGTGCCAGCAGCCAGCCAGGGGACCAGAGCTATGGCTACACCTTC.

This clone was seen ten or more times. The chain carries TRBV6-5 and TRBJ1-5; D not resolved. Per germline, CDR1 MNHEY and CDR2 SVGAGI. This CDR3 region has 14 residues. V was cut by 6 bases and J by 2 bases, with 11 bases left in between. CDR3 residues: CASSDRRGNQPQHF. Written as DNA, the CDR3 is TGTGCCAGCAGCGATAGGAGGGGCAATCAGCCCCAGCATTTT.

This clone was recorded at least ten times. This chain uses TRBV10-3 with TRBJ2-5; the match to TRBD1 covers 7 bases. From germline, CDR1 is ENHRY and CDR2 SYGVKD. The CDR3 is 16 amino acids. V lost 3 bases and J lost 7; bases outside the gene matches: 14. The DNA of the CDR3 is TGTGCCATCAGTGATCCACAGGGGAACTCAAGAGTGACCCAGTACTTC. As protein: CAISDPQGNSRVTQYF.

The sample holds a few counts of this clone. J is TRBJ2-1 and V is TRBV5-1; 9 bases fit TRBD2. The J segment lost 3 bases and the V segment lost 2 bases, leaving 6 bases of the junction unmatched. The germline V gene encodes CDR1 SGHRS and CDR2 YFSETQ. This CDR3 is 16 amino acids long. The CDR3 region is CASSLIAGVVYNEQFF. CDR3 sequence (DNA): TGCGCCAGCAGCTTAATAGCGGGAGTGGTCTACAATGAGCAGTTCTTC. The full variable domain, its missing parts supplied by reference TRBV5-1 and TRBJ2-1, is KAGVTQTPRYLIKTRGQQVTLSCSPISGHRSVSWYQQTPGQGLQFLFEYFSETQRNKGNFPGRFSGRQFSNSRSEMNVSTLELGDSALYLCASSLIAGVVYNEQFFGPGTRLTVL.

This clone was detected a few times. CDR3 amino acids: CASTIRYSGYEQYF. CDR3 sequence (DNA): TGTGCCAGCACCATTCGGTACAGTGGCTACGAGCAGTACTTC. The genes are TRBV28 and TRBJ2-7; D is uncertain. The germline gives CDR1 MDHEN, CDR2 SYDVKM. This CDR3 region has 14 residues. V lost 7 bases and J lost 3, with 16 bases in between.

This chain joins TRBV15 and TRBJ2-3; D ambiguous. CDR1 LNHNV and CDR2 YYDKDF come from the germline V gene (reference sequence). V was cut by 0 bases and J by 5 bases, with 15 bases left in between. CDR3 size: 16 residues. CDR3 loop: CATSRDLRKSVDTQYF. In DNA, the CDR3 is TGTGCCACCAGCAGAGATCTGAGGAAGTCGGTAGATACGCAGTATTTT.

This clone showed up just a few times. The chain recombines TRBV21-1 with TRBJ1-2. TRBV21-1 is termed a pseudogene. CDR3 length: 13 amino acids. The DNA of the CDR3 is TGTGCCAGCAGCAGCCGACATCCGGGCGGCTACACCTTC. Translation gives CASSSRHPGGYTF.

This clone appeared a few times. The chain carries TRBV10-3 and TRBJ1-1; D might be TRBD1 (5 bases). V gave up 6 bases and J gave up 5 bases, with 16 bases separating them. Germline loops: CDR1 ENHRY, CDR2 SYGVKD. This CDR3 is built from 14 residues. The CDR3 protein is CAIRGASKGTEAFF. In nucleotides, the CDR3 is TGTGCCATCAGAGGGGCATCTAAGGGGACTGAAGCTTTCTTT.

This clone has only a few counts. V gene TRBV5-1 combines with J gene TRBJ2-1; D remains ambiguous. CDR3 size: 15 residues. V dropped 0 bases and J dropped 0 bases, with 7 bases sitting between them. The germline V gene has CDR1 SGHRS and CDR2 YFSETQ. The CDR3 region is CASSLDGSSYNEQFF. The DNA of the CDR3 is TGCGCCAGCAGCTTGGACGGCAGCTCCTACAATGAGCAGTTCTTC.

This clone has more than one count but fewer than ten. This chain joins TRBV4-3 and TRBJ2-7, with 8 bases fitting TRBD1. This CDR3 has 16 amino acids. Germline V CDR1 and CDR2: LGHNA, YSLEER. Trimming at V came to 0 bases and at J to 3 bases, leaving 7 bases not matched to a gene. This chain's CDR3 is CASSQEVGQGDYEQYF. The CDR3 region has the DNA TGCGCCAGCAGCCAAGAGGTAGGACAGGGAGACTACGAGCAGTACTTC.

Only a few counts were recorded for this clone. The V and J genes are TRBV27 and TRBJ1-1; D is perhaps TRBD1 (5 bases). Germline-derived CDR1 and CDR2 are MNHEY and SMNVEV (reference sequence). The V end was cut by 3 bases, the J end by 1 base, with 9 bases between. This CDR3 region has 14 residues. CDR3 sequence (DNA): TGTGCCAGCAGTTTGTCCAGGGCGAACACTGAAGCTTTCTTT. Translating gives CASSLSRANTEAFF.

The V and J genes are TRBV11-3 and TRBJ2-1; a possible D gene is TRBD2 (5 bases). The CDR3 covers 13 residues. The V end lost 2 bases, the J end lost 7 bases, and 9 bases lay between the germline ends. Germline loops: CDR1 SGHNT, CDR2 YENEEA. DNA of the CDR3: TGTGCCAGCAGCTTATGGACTTCGAATGAGCAGTTCTTC. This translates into CASSLWTSNEQFF.

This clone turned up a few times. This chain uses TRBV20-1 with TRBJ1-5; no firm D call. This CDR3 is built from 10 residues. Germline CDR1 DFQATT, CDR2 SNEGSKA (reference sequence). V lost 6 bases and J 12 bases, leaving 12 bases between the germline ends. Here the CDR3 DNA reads TGCAGTGCCTTGAAAGAAGACCAGCATTTT. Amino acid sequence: CSALKEDQHF.

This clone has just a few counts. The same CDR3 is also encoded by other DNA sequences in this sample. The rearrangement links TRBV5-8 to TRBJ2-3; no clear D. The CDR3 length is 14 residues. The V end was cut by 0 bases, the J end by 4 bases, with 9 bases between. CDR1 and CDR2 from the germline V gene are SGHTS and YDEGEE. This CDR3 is CASSLAPGADTQYF. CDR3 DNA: TGTGCCAGCAGCTTGGCCCCGGGCGCAGATACGCAGTATTTT.

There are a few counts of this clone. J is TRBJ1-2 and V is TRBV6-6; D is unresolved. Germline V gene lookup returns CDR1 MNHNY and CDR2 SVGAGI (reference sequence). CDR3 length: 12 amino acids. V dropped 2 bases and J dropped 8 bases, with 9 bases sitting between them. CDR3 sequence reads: CASSYEEWGYTF. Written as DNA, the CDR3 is TGTGCCAGCAGTTACGAAGAATGGGGCTACACCTTC.

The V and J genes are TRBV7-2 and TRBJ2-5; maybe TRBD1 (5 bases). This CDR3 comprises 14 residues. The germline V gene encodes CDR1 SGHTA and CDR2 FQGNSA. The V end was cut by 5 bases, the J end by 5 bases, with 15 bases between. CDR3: CASSGAGVDETQYF. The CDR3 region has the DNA TGTGCCAGCAGCGGGGCAGGAGTAGACGAGACCCAGTACTTC.

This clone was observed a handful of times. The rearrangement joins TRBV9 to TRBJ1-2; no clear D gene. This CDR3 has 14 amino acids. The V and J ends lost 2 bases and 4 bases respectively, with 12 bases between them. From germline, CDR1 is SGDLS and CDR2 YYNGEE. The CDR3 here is CASSVMGNGYGYTF. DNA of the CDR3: TGTGCCAGCAGCGTCATGGGGAATGGCTATGGCTACACCTTC.

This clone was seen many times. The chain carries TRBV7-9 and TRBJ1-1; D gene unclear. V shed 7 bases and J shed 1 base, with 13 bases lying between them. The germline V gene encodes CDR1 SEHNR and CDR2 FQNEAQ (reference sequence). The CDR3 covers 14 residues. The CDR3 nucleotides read TGTGCCAGCAACCGATTTGGGTCGAACACTGAAGCTTTCTTT. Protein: CASNRFGSNTEAFF.

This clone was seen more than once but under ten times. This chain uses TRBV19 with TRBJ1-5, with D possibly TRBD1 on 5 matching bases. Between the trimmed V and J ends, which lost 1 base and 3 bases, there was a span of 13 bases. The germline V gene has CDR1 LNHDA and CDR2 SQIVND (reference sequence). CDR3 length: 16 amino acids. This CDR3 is CASSIVGRGPNQPQHF. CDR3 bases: TGTGCCAGTAGTATAGTCGGGCGGGGCCCCAATCAGCCCCAGCATTTT. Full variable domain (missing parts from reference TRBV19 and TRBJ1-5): DGGITQSPKYLFRKEGQNVTLSCEQNLNHDAMYWYRQDPGQGLRLIYYSQIVNDFQKGDIAEGYSVSREKKESFPLTVTSAQKNPTAFYLCASSIVGRGPNQPQHFGDGTRLSIL.

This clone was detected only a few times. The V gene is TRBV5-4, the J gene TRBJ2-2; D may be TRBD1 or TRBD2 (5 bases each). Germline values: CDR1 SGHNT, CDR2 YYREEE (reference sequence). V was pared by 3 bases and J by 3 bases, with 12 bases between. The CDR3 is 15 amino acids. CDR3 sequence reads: CASSSRGADTGELFF. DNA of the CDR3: TGTGCCAGCAGCTCCCGGGGCGCGGACACCGGGGAGCTGTTTTTT.

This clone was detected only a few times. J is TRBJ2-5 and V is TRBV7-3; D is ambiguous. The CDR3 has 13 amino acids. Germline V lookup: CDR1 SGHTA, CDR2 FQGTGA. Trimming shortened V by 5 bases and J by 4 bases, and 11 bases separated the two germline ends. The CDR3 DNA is TGTGCCAGCAGCGAACCTAGGCGAGAGACCCAGTACTTC. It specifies CASSEPRRETQYF.

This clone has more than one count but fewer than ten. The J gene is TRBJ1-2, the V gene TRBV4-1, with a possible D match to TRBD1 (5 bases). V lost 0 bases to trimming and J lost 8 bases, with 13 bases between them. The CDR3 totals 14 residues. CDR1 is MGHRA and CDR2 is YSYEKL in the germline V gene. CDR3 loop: CASSQDRDSRGYTF. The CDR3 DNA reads TGCGCCAGCAGCCAAGATCGGGACTCTCGGGGCTACACCTTC.

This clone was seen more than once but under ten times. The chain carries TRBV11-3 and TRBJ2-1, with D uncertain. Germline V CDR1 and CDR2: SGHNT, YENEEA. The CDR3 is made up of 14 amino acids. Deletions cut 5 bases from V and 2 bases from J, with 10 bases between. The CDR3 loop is CASSLTTAYNEQFF. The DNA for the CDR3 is TGTGCCAGCAGCCTAACTACGGCCTACAATGAGCAGTTCTTC.